A single sample is the source of the 15 T cell receptor beta chains below, sequenced in a study of radiotherapy plus CTLA-4 blockade in lung cancer (dated by TCRdb to 2016 to 2019). Library prep was done by the immunoSEQ multiplex PCR assay. As stored in TCRdb, this immuneACCESS dataset retains in-frame rearrangements with V and J assigned. A fraction of the clones does not appear; measured against another copy, unresolved V genes explain less than half of the discrepancy, and the remainder lacks a known reason. The sample table holds about 51,000 clones, of which 60% to 80% were seen once. Approximately 2.5% of the sample goes to the ten largest clones. The sample here was peripheral blood, taken from a patient treated with radiotherapy plus ipilimumab. The receptor set was obtained from a human donor with non-small cell lung cancer whose response to radiotherapy plus ipilimumab could not be evaluated.

The chain is built from TRBV6-5 and TRBJ2-2; D not resolved. The germline gives CDR1 MNHEY, CDR2 SVGAGI. This CDR3 is 15 amino acids long. Trimming left V 0 bases short and J 2 bases short, with 7 bases between. CDR3 DNA sequence: TGTGCCAGCAGTTACTCCCCACTTAACACCGGGGAGCTGTTTTTT. Encoded protein: CASSYSPLNTGELFF.

The chain combines TRBV30 with TRBJ1-1; 8 nucleotides align to TRBD1. CDR1 and CDR2 (germline): GTSNPN, SVGIG (reference sequence). This CDR3 spans 13 amino acids. The junction had 5 bases not matched to a gene; V was cut back by 7 bases and J by 1 base. CDR3 coding DNA: TGTGCCTCCTACAGGGGGTCGAACACTGAAGCTTTCTTT. Encoded protein: CASYRGSNTEAFF.

This chain joins TRBV11-2 and TRBJ1-2; D uncertain. Germline V lookup: CDR1 SGHAT, CDR2 FQNNGV. This CDR3 comprises 14 residues. Trimming shortened V by 4 bases and J by 2 bases, and 11 bases separated the two germline ends. The CDR3 DNA follows: TGTGCCAGCAGCTCCCGGGGAGCCAACTATGGCTACACCTTC. Its protein is CASSSRGANYGYTF.

The chain uses TRBV19 and TRBJ1-2; 8 bases fit TRBD1. This CDR3 comprises 15 residues. V lost 7 bases, J lost 3 bases, and 10 bases stayed unmatched. The germline CDR1 and CDR2 sequences are LNHDA and SQIVND (reference sequence). CDR3 loop: CASTILGQEYYGYTF. DNA of the CDR3: TGTGCCAGTACCATACTGGGACAGGAGTACTATGGCTACACCTTC.

The chain has TRBV7-3 and TRBJ1-1; D call uncertain. CDR1 is SGHTA and CDR2 is FQGTGA in the germline V gene. This CDR3 has 15 amino acids. V was trimmed by 0 bases and J by 1 base, leaving 9 bases between them. CDR3 nucleotide sequence: TGTGCCAGCAGCTTAACCGGAGGACCGAACACTGAAGCTTTCTTT. Protein sequence: CASSLTGGPNTEAFF.

The chain carries TRBV30 and TRBJ2-1, with D perhaps matching TRBD1 (6 bases). V was trimmed by 5 bases and J by 2 bases, leaving 10 bases between them. This CDR3 spans 13 amino acids. Germline loops: CDR1 GTSNPN, CDR2 SVGIG (reference sequence). The DNA for the CDR3 is TGTGCCTGGTCCGGGGACACCTACAATGAGCAGTTCTTC. This translates into CAWSGDTYNEQFF.

The CDR3 DNA follows: TGTGCCGTTCGGACTAGCGGGAGGGCCAGGTCGGATACGCAGTATTTT. Protein: CAVRTSGRARSDTQYF. V gene TRBV28 combines with J gene TRBJ2-3, with 15 bases fitting TRBD2. Germline V lookup: CDR1 MDHEN, CDR2 SYDVKM. The CDR3 contains 16 residues. The junction had 12 bases not matched to a gene; V was cut back by 11 bases and J by 6 bases.

The chain combines TRBV5-4 with TRBJ2-7; 11 positions match TRBD2. The CDR3 is made up of 14 amino acids. Germline CDR1 and CDR2: SGHNT and YYREEE (reference sequence). V lost 4 bases, J lost 7 bases, and 7 bases stayed unmatched. The CDR3: CASSAGLAGLEQYF. The DNA of the CDR3 is TGTGCCAGCAGCGCAGGACTAGCGGGTTTGGAGCAGTACTTC.

The chain links TRBV5-1 to TRBJ2-2; TRBD1 might be the D (6 bases). V was cut by 9 bases and J by 6 bases, with 18 bases left in between. The CDR3 has 14 amino acids. Germline V CDR1 and CDR2: SGHRS, YFSETQ. The CDR3 nucleotides read TGCGCCACCCAGTGGGGGCCGGAACCCGGGGAGCTGTTTTTT. This codes for CATQWGPEPGELFF.

The V and J genes are TRBV7-3 and TRBJ1-6, with D unresolved. Germline CDR1 is SGHTA and CDR2 is FQGTGA. There are 14 residues in the CDR3. Trimming took 2 bases from V and 10 from J, leaving 12 bases between them. CDR3 region: CASSLGQVNSPLHF. In DNA form, the CDR3 reads TGTGCCAGCAGCTTAGGGCAGGTTAACTCACCCCTCCACTTT.

This clone occurred a few times. The chain couples TRBV5-1 to TRBJ1-1; tentatively, D is TRBD1 (5 bases). The germline V and J ends were trimmed by 3 bases and 11 bases, with 20 bases remaining between them. The CDR3 runs to 14 residues. Germline V gives CDR1 SGHRS, CDR2 YFSETQ. The CDR3 sequence is CASSYENYRMGAFF. The CDR3 nucleotides are TGCGCCAGCAGCTACGAAAACTACAGGATGGGGGCTTTCTTT.

This chain connects TRBV4-1 to TRBJ1-1; 12 bases align to TRBD1. The CDR3 sequence is 16 residues long. Germline assignment: CDR1 MGHRA and CDR2 YSYEKL. V lost 1 base, J lost 7 bases, and 7 bases stayed unmatched. The chain's CDR3 is CASSQVGDRGHGEAFF. CDR3 nucleotides: TGCGCCAGCAGCCAAGTTGGGGACAGGGGGCATGGTGAAGCTTTCTTT.

This chain connects TRBV7-8 to TRBJ1-5; D is unclear. V was pared by 3 bases and J by 9 bases, with 18 bases between. The germline gives CDR1 SGHVS, CDR2 FQNEAQ. CDR3 length equals 15 residues. The CDR3 reads CASSFETGPIMPQHF. The CDR3 nucleotides read TGTGCCAGCAGCTTTGAGACGGGTCCAATCATGCCCCAGCATTTT.

This clone appeared a single time. This sequence joins TRBV19 and TRBJ1-5; D gene uncertain. The length of the CDR3 is 15 residues. Germline V gene lookup returns CDR1 LNHDA and CDR2 SQIVND (reference sequence). V was pared by 4 bases and J by 2 bases, with 12 bases between. The CDR3 here is CASSTTFTGNQPQHF. The CDR3 DNA reads as TGTGCCAGTAGTACCACGTTTACGGGCAATCAGCCCCAGCATTTT.

V usage is TRBV7-3 and J usage is TRBJ2-2; maybe TRBD1 (5 bases). V dropped 4 bases and J dropped 3 bases, with 15 bases sitting between them. This CDR3 has 16 amino acids. Per the germline V gene, CDR1 is SGHTA and CDR2 is FQGTGA. The DNA of the CDR3 is TGTGCCAGCAGCTCCCCCTGGGGCGGAGACACCGGGGAGCTGTTTTTT. It codes for CASSSPWGGDTGELFF.